The source of this T cell receptor (beta chain) is a study of metastatic and nonmetastatic thyroid tumors. About the study: From malignant and benign thyroid patients, repertoires in blood and in tumor or nodule tissue were compared.

TCRdb reprocessed the PCR reads via MiXCR. Of more than 40,000 clones detected, 20% to 25% appear once; the ten largest clones hold more than 12%. Trimming removed 4 bases from V and 4 bases from J; junction bases left unmatched: 4. The CDR3 contains 14 residues. Patients had received no treatment of any kind before thyroid surgery. The chain uses TRBV12-3 or TRBV12-4 and TRBJ2-1; the match to TRBD2 covers 7 bases. Sequenced: tumor tissue. The TCR originated in a female donor with papillary thyroid cancer or a benign thyroid nodule (not recorded which). Some clones in this sample may be carry-over from other donors' samples. The CDR3 sequence: CASSSSGVYNEQFF. CDR3 sequence (DNA): TGTGCCAGCAGTTCCAGCGGGGTATACAATGAGCAGTTCTTC.